These 30 T cell receptor beta chains were all obtained from the same sample, sequenced in a study of blood T cells in healthy people across ages. A sample-barcoded 5' primer and a J-beta primer mix were used in a second PCR of about 6 to 11 cycles. TCRdb called the 5' RACE reads again in MiXCR, with one record for every CDR3 protein. The sample records about 830,000 distinct CDR3 sequences, 55% to 75% being singletons. The source material was blood. These receptors came from a man aged 30 to 45 in good health.

This clonotype was counted only a few times. The chain carries TRBV24-1 and TRBJ2-5; D remains ambiguous. Germline V CDR1 and CDR2: KGHDR, SFDVKD. The V end was cut by 8 bases, the J end by 2 bases, with 14 bases between. The CDR3 runs 14 residues. The DNA of the CDR3 is TGTGCCACCACTATCATAACGCGACAAGAGACCCAGTACTTC. Its translation is CATTIITRQETQYF.

In its sample, this clonotype was seen a few times. The chain has TRBV5-1 and TRBJ2-3; D not resolved. The CDR3 has 16 amino acids. Deletions cut 0 bases from V and 2 bases from J, with 13 bases between. The germline V gene encodes CDR1 SGHRS and CDR2 YFSETQ. DNA for the CDR3: TGCGCCAGCAGCTTGGGGAGTCGCGGCCCCACAGATACGCAGTATTTT. Translating it yields CASSLGSRGPTDTQYF.

This rearrangement joins TRBV3-1 to TRBJ2-3; 8 positions agree with TRBD2. Germline V gene lookup returns CDR1 LGHDT and CDR2 YNNKEL (reference sequence). V lost 2 bases, J lost 6 bases, and 16 bases stayed unmatched. This CDR3 spans 18 amino acids. The CDR3 DNA sequence: TGTGCCAGCAGCCAAAGCCTCGGCGGGGGGCGGATCGCGGATACGCAGTATTTT. Protein: CASSQSLGGGRIADTQYF.

There are a few counts of this clonotype. The chain has TRBV20-1 and TRBJ2-3, with 14 bases fitting TRBD2. V gave up 7 bases and J gave up 4 bases; unmatched junction bases: 4. The CDR3 covers 14 residues. Germline CDR1 reads DFQATT; CDR2 reads SNEGSKA (reference sequence). The CDR3 coding sequence is TGCAGTGGGGGGACTAGCGGGGGATCAGATACGCAGTATTTT. It encodes CSGGTSGGSDTQYF.

The V call is TRBV20-1, the J call TRBJ2-3, with TRBD2 matching 9 bases. Trimming took 6 bases from V and 2 from J; bases not matched to a gene: 18. Germline CDR1 reads DFQATT; CDR2 reads SNEGSKA (reference sequence). This CDR3 is 18 amino acids long. CDR3 amino acids: CSATSHSLAGKITDTQYF. The CDR3 DNA sequence: TGCAGTGCCACCTCACATAGCCTAGCGGGAAAAATCACAGATACGCAGTATTTT.

This clonotype appeared once. V usage is TRBV6-2 or TRBV6-3 and J usage is TRBJ1-5; D unclear. V was cut by 8 bases and J by 0 bases, with 11 bases left in between. The CDR3 runs 14 residues. Germline V gene data show CDR1 as MNHEY and CDR2 as SVGEGT. CDR3 residues: CASDRDLSNQPQHF. CDR3 sequence (DNA): TGTGCCAGCGACCGGGATCTTAGCAATCAGCCCCAGCATTTT.

V gene TRBV5-8 combines with J gene TRBJ2-4; unclear D gene. Looked up from germline, CDR1 is SGHTS and CDR2 is YDEGEE. The CDR3 length is 10 residues. V was clipped by 1 base and J by 13 bases, with 6 bases between them. CDR3 region: CASSLRSQYF. The CDR3 DNA is TGTGCCAGCAGCTTGCGGTCCCAGTACTTC. The full variable domain, its missing parts supplied by reference TRBV5-8 and TRBJ2-4, is EAGVTQSPTHLIKTRGQQATLRCSPISGHTSVYWYQQALGLGLQFLLWYDEGEERNRGNFPPRFSGRQFPNYSSELNVNALELEDSALYLCASSLRSQYFGAGTRLSVL.

The chain carries TRBV20-1 and TRBJ2-1; TRBD2 aligns across 9 bases. Germline loops: CDR1 DFQATT, CDR2 SNEGSKA (reference sequence). The length of the CDR3 is 14 residues. V dropped 5 bases and J dropped 7; count of bases not matched to a gene: 9. The CDR3, as DNA: TGCAGTGCTCAGCCGGGACTAGCCCTAAATGAGCAGTTCTTC. Its translation: CSAQPGLALNEQFF.

This clonotype was seen a handful of times. This chain links TRBV29-1 with TRBJ2-7; 13 bases match TRBD2. V was pared by 6 bases and J by 2 bases, with 4 bases of the junction left unmatched. The CDR3 totals 14 residues. Germline V CDR1 and CDR2: SQVTM, ANQGSEA. The CDR3 loop reads CSVATSGRAYEQYF. CDR3 nucleotide sequence: TGCAGCGTCGCAACTAGCGGGAGGGCCTACGAGCAGTACTTC.

This chain uses TRBV10-3 with TRBJ1-5; D not certain. Germline assignment: CDR1 ENHRY and CDR2 SYGVKD. Trimming cost V 10 bases and J 2 bases, with 15 bases left between them. This CDR3 region has 14 residues. CDR3 region: CATQHGRGNQPQHF. DNA of the CDR3: TGTGCCACTCAACACGGACGGGGCAATCAGCCCCAGCATTTT.

The chain recombines TRBV28 with TRBJ1-2; D not resolved. The CDR3 runs 11 residues. Germline CDR1 and CDR2: MDHEN and SYDVKM. The V end lost 6 bases, the J end lost 8 bases, and 10 bases lay between the germline ends. This CDR3 reads CASRGLGGYTF. The CDR3 nucleotides read TGTGCCAGCAGAGGGCTCGGCGGCTACACCTTC.

Written as DNA, the CDR3 is TGCAGTGCTAGGGTTCCTAGCGGGGGGTCTCGCGAGCAGTTCTTC. Translation gives CSARVPSGGSREQFF. The chain joins TRBV20-1 to TRBJ2-1, with TRBD2 matching over 11 bases. Germline CDR1 and CDR2: DFQATT and SNEGSKA (reference sequence). CDR3 length: 15 amino acids. V was pared by 3 bases and J by 10 bases, with 11 bases of the junction left unmatched.

The chain has TRBV10-3 and TRBJ1-5, with D unclear. The CDR3 is 15 residues long. The germline V and J ends were trimmed by 0 bases and 2 bases, with 8 bases remaining between them. The germline CDR1 and CDR2 sequences are ENHRY and SYGVKD. CDR3 loop: CAISESKVGNQPQHF. The CDR3 nucleotides are TGTGCCATCAGTGAGTCGAAAGTGGGCAATCAGCCCCAGCATTTT.

In its sample, this clonotype was seen a few times. The chain links TRBV7-2 to TRBJ2-7, with unresolved D. This CDR3 has 14 residues. Between the trimmed V and J ends, which lost 7 bases and 0 bases, there was a span of 13 bases. The germline V gene has CDR1 SGHTA and CDR2 FQGNSA. This CDR3 is CASTTDGLSYEQYF. The CDR3 region has the DNA TGTGCCAGCACCACAGACGGCCTCTCCTACGAGCAGTACTTC.

This clonotype is a singleton in its sample. J is TRBJ1-2 and V is TRBV30, with D uncertain. Per the germline V gene, CDR1 is GTSNPN and CDR2 is SVGIG (reference sequence). Trimming shortened V by 1 base and J by 4 bases, and 7 bases separated the two germline ends. The CDR3 runs to 12 residues. CDR3 bases: TGTGCCTGGAGTGGGACGGCCTATGGCTACACCTTC. Residues: CAWSGTAYGYTF.

The chain has TRBV13 and TRBJ2-7; TRBD2 might be the D (6 bases). The CDR3 totals 15 residues. Germline CDR1 reads PRHDT; CDR2 reads FYEKMQ (reference sequence). Trimming removed 1 base at V and 6 bases at J, with 16 bases between. The CDR3 region is CASSLVGGLALEQYF. The CDR3, as DNA: TGTGCCAGCAGCTTAGTGGGGGGTCTCGCCCTCGAGCAGTACTTC.

V and J are TRBV7-2 and TRBJ2-1; 10 bases line up with TRBD1. V was clipped by 5 bases and J by 4 bases; unmatched bases: 8. Germline lookup yields CDR1 SGHTA and CDR2 FQGNSA. CDR3 length: 16 amino acids. CDR3 in DNA: TGTGCCAGCAGCGCTACCGGGACAGGGGTTTACAATGAGCAGTTCTTC. It codes for CASSATGTGVYNEQFF.

The gene calls are TRBV11-3 and TRBJ2-3, with a possible D match to TRBD1 (7 bases). Trimming pared 5 bases from V and 10 bases from J, leaving 13 bases between. The CDR3 consists of 12 residues. CDR1 is SGHNT and CDR2 is YENEEA in the germline V gene. The CDR3, as DNA: TGTGCCAGCAGCACCTCAGGGGGGTCGCAGTATTTT. Translating it yields CASSTSGGSQYF.

The chain employs TRBV13 and TRBJ2-7, with TRBD2 matching over 8 bases. With 0 bases clipped from V and 5 bases from J, the junction kept 9 bases outside the gene matches. From germline, CDR1 is PRHDT and CDR2 FYEKMQ (reference sequence). The CDR3 spans 16 residues. The DNA for the CDR3 is TGTGCCAGCAGCTTAGGCCTAACGGGGGGGGCCCACGAGCAGTACTTC. Translated, it gives CASSLGLTGGAHEQYF.

In this sample, this clonotype turned up a few times. The V gene is TRBV7-2, the J gene TRBJ1-6; TRBD1 aligns across 9 bases. The CDR3 extends over 16 amino acids. Germline values: CDR1 SGHTA, CDR2 FQGNSA. The V gene end was trimmed by 5 bases and the J gene end by 7 bases; junction bases not matched to a gene: 9. In nucleotides, the CDR3 is TGTGCCAGCAGCCCAGGGACAGGGAGGTGGAATTCACCCCTCCACTTT. The encoded protein is CASSPGTGRWNSPLHF.

In this sample, this clonotype turned up once. The J gene is TRBJ2-3, the V gene TRBV7-2; no definite D call. Between the trimmed V and J ends, which lost 5 bases and 4 bases, there was a span of 13 bases. The CDR3 has 14 residues. CDR1 SGHTA and CDR2 FQGNSA come from the germline V gene. The CDR3, as DNA: TGTGCCAGCAGCCCCGGGCGAGTCGCAGATACGCAGTATTTT. As protein: CASSPGRVADTQYF.

This clonotype was observed a few times. J is TRBJ2-1 and V is TRBV29-1; D ambiguous. There are 11 residues in the CDR3. Per the germline V gene, CDR1 is SQVTM and CDR2 is ANQGSEA. V was pared by 4 bases and J by 5 bases, with 6 bases between. This chain's CDR3 is CSVGPNNEQFF. CDR3 in DNA: TGCAGCGTTGGACCCAACAATGAGCAGTTCTTC.

In its sample, this clonotype was seen a few times. The chain's CDR3 is CASSQTDSGDTQYF. The CDR3 DNA sequence: TGTGCCAGCAGCCAAACTGACTCAGGAGATACGCAGTATTTT. The chain joins TRBV4-2 to TRBJ2-3; D remains ambiguous. V dropped 2 bases and J dropped 5 bases, with 11 bases sitting between them. The CDR3 sequence is 14 residues long. CDR1 and CDR2 (germline): LGHNA, YNFKEQ.

There are a few counts of this clonotype. The gene calls are TRBV20-1 and TRBJ1-2; TRBD1 is a possible D gene (6 bases). Germline CDR1 reads DFQATT; CDR2 reads SNEGSKA (reference sequence). CDR3 length: 12 residues. V shed 6 bases and J shed 7 bases, with 15 bases lying between them. This CDR3 is CSALGGAGGYTF. The CDR3 DNA reads as TGCAGTGCCCTCGGGGGGGCTGGTGGCTACACCTTC.

The J gene is TRBJ2-7, the V gene TRBV3-1; D gene unclear. Trimming took 1 base from V and 1 from J, leaving 8 bases between them. CDR3 length equals 14 residues. The V gene's germline CDR1 is LGHDT and CDR2 YNNKEL (reference sequence). The CDR3, as DNA: TGTGCCAGCAGCCAAGGCCCCGCTTCCTACGAGCAGTACTTC. Translating it yields CASSQGPASYEQYF.

This chain uses TRBV7-8 with TRBJ2-7; unclear D gene. V lost 3 bases to trimming and J lost 1 base, with 13 bases between them. There are 15 residues in the CDR3. Germline V gene lookup returns CDR1 SGHVS and CDR2 FQNEAQ. CDR3 DNA: TGTGCCAGCAGCTTCTTGACTGGATTGTCCTACGAGCAGTACTTC. Translated, it gives CASSFLTGLSYEQYF.

The rearrangement links TRBV11-1 to TRBJ2-7, with no clear D. Trimming shortened V by 2 bases and J by 0 bases, and 11 bases separated the two germline ends. The CDR3 covers 15 residues. Germline V gene sequence: CDR1 SGHAT, CDR2 FQDESV (reference sequence). The chain's CDR3 is CASSLFESVSYEQYF. In nucleotides, the CDR3 is TGTGCCAGCAGCTTATTTGAGTCCGTCTCCTACGAGCAGTACTTC.

With regard to this clonotype: At one end the junction does not follow the germline gene, possibly because of a read error. The genes are TRBV29-1 and TRBJ2-3; tentatively, D is TRBD1 (6 bases). The CDR3 is made up of 12 amino acids. In germline, CDR1 is SQVTM, CDR2 ANQGSEA. CDR3 sequence reads: CSVEGRTDTRYF. CDR3 DNA: TGCAGCGTCGAAGGAAGGACAGATACGCGGTATTTT.

The rearrangement uses TRBV6-5 and TRBJ1-2, with unresolved D. The CDR3 has 15 residues. Germline CDR1 MNHEY, CDR2 SVGAGI. The V gene lost 0 bases and the J gene lost 5 bases, with 13 bases spanning the gap. CDR3 bases: TGTGCCAGCAGTTACTCTGCGGTGGGTGGATATGGCTACACCTTC. Protein product: CASSYSAVGGYGYTF.

The chain recombines TRBV30 with TRBJ1-1; D is perhaps TRBD1 (5 bases). This CDR3 has 14 residues. Germline CDR1 is GTSNPN and CDR2 is SVGIG (reference sequence). Trimming removed 3 bases from V and 1 base from J, with 12 bases in between. This CDR3 reads CAWRGPLRNTEAFF. The CDR3 DNA reads as TGTGCCTGGAGGGGACCTCTTAGGAACACTGAAGCTTTCTTT.